Listed below are T cell receptor beta chains from one sample, sequenced in a study of T-cell memory formation after mild COVID-19. TCRdb reanalysed the 5' RACE reads using MiXCR and keeps one entry per CDR3 protein. The table lists some 490,000 distinct CDR3 sequences, approximately 18% of them singletons. Sequenced material: PBMCs or a T cell subset sorted from them (not recorded which). The origin of the receptors is an adult woman who had mild COVID-19 (a few samples of this study predate the infection). Cell type and time point are not known. Each CDR3 is given with its conserved first and last residue. The D gene is left open where the match is weak. Clone size, where shown, is once, few, many, or a class for clones that have expanded.

V	J	D	size	CDR3	DNA
TRBV12-3/TRBV12-4	TRBJ1-4	TRBD1	.	CASRPTGEKLFF	TGTGCCAGCAGACCGACAGGGGAAAAACTGTTTTTT
TRBV15	TRBJ2-7	TRBD2	.	CATSNLAGGPETYEQYF	TGTGCCACCAGTAACCTAGCGGGAGGGCCGGAAACCTACGAGCAGTACTTC
TRBV15	TRBJ1-4	.	.	CATGGPATNEKLFF	TGTGCCACCGGGGGGCCAGCAACTAATGAAAAACTGTTTTTT
TRBV5-6	TRBJ2-5	TRBD2	few	CASSLVPSGSRETQYF	TGTGCCAGCAGCTTGGTGCCTAGCGGGAGTAGGGAGACCCAGTACTTC
TRBV15	TRBJ2-3	TRBD2	few	CATRGTSGSTDTQYF	TGTGCCACCAGAGGGACTAGCGGAAGCACAGATACGCAGTATTTT
TRBV10-3	TRBJ1-4	.	.	CAISSLNEKLFF	TGTGCCATCAGCAGTCTTAATGAAAAACTGTTTTTT
TRBV20-1	TRBJ2-1	TRBD2	.	CSARQAGGRIEQFF	TGCAGTGCTAGACAAGCGGGGGGCCGTATTGAGCAGTTCTTC
TRBV20-1	TRBJ2-4	.	.	CSARHLNTRGYSQENIQYF	TGCAGTGCTAGACACTTAAATACAAGGGGTTACAGCCAAGAAAACATTCAGTACTTC
TRBV7-2	TRBJ2-5	TRBD2	few	CASSSLSGRRRETQYF	TGTGCCAGCAGCTCTCTTAGCGGGAGGAGGAGGGAGACCCAGTACTTC
TRBV6-2/TRBV6-3	TRBJ1-2	.	few	CASSSAVYGYTF	TGTGCCAGCAGCTCGGCCGTTTATGGCTACACCTTC
TRBV20-1	TRBJ1-5	.	few	CSGGQLNQPQHF	TGCAGTGGTGGACAGCTCAATCAGCCCCAGCATTTT
TRBV29-1	TRBJ2-1	.	.	CSVEGANRLSYNEQFF	TGCAGCGTTGAAGGGGCGAACAGACTCTCCTACAATGAGCAGTTCTTC
TRBV12-3/TRBV12-4	TRBJ2-1	TRBD2	many	CASSLGLAEQFF	TGTGCCAGCAGTTTAGGACTAGCGGAGCAGTTCTTC
TRBV9	TRBJ2-4	TRBD1	.	CASSVGQAGTNIQYF	TGTGCCAGCAGCGTCGGACAGGCCGGTACAAACATTCAGTACTTC
TRBV11-1	TRBJ2-5	.	.	CASSKGPEETQYF	TGTGCCAGCAGCAAAGGGCCTGAAGAGACCCAGTACTTC
TRBV7-6	TRBJ2-3	.	many	CASSPGTYTDTQYF	TGTGCCAGCAGCCCCGGGACTTACACAGATACGCAGTATTTT
TRBV6-5	TRBJ2-3	TRBD2	few	CASIGGGTDTQYF	TGTGCCAGCATTGGGGGGGGCACAGATACGCAGTATTTT
TRBV11-1	TRBJ2-7	.	few	CASSVSPGRADEQYF	TGTGCCAGCAGCGTATCCCCGGGCAGGGCGGACGAGCAGTACTTC
TRBV5-1	TRBJ1-2	TRBD1	once	CASSGTGREGYTF	TGCGCCAGCAGCGGGACAGGCCGTGAGGGCTACACCTTC
TRBV4-2	TRBJ2-2	TRBD2	.	CASSKDSGGGAGELFF	TGTGCCAGCAGCAAAGATTCCGGGGGAGGGGCCGGGGAGCTGTTTTTT
TRBV12-3/TRBV12-4	TRBJ2-3	TRBD1	.	CASRNQGVSADTQYF	TGTGCCAGCAGGAATCAGGGGGTCAGCGCAGATACGCAGTATTTT
TRBV9	TRBJ1-3	.	.	CASSADTSDTIYF	TGTGCCAGCAGCGCGGACACTTCGGACACCATATATTTT
TRBV5-5	TRBJ1-5	TRBD1	few	CASSPYSFDRGYSNQPQHF	TGTGCCAGCAGCCCATACTCGTTTGACAGGGGATATAGCAATCAGCCCCAGCATTTT
TRBV9	TRBJ1-2	.	few	CASSEGRRGPRAGYGYTF	TGTGCCAGCAGTGAGGGTAGGCGCGGGCCCCGGGCCGGGTATGGCTACACCTTC
TRBV7-8	TRBJ2-4	.	many	CASSYPDSLAKNIQYF	TGTGCCAGCAGTTATCCAGACTCCCTAGCCAAAAACATTCAGTACTTC
TRBV12-3/TRBV12-4	TRBJ2-1	TRBD2	many	CASSLGGSYNEQFF	TGCGCCAGCAGCTTGGGCGGGAGCTACAATGAGCAGTTCTTC
TRBV5-1	TRBJ2-5	TRBD1	many	CASSRDRDIETQYF	TGCGCCAGCAGCCGGGACAGGGACATTGAGACCCAGTACTTC
TRBV2	TRBJ2-2	.	few	CASTGGVGTGELFF	TGTGCCAGCACCGGAGGAGTTGGCACCGGGGAGCTGTTTTTT
TRBV30	TRBJ2-7	.	few	CAWSVGGHTYEQYF	TGTGCCTGGAGTGTAGGGGGACACACTTACGAGCAGTACTTC
TRBV20-1	TRBJ2-5	.	few	CSARDPPGEETQYF	TGCAGTGCTAGAGACCCCCCTGGGGAAGAGACCCAGTACTTC
TRBV12-3/TRBV12-4	TRBJ2-1	.	.	CASSFRESYNEQFF	TGTGCCAGCAGTTTTAGGGAATCCTACAATGAGCAGTTCTTC
TRBV30	TRBJ2-7	.	few	CAWSQPGISYEQYF	TGTGCCTGGAGCCAGCCCGGGATATCCTACGAGCAGTACTTC
TRBV5-1	TRBJ2-7	.	few	CASSLLDRFYEQYF	TGCGCCAGCAGCTTGTTGGACAGATTCTACGAGCAGTACTTC
TRBV9	TRBJ2-4	TRBD2	.	CASSVDPDPSGTKNIQYF	TGTGCCAGCAGCGTAGATCCTGACCCAAGCGGGACCAAAAACATTCAGTACTTC
TRBV9	TRBJ2-7	.	few	CASSVGGDSNYEQYF	TGTGCCAGCAGCGTAGGAGGTGACAGTAACTACGAGCAGTACTTC
TRBV12-3/TRBV12-4	TRBJ1-5	.	few	CASTNLRMNQPQHF	TGTGCCAGCACCAATTTAAGGATGAATCAGCCCCAGCATTTT
TRBV9	TRBJ2-3	TRBD2	few	CASSKTSGGDQRTQYF	TGTGCCAGCAGCAAAACTAGCGGGGGGGACCAACGGACGCAGTATTTT
TRBV6-1	TRBJ2-1	.	few	CASSEVGNNEQFF	TGTGCCAGCAGTGAAGTGGGGAACAATGAGCAGTTCTTC
TRBV7-9	TRBJ2-3	TRBD1	few	CASSYRDRGNTQYF	TGTGCCAGCAGCTACCGGGACAGGGGAAATACGCAGTATTTT